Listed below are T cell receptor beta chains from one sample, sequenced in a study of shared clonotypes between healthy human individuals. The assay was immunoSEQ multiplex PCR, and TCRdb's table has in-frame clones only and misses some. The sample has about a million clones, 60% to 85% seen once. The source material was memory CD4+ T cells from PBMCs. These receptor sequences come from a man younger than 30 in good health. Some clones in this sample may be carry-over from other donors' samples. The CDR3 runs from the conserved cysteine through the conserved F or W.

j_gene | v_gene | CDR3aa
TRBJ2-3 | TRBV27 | CASSRLAGVGRDTQYF
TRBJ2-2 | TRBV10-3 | CAISPDTATGELFF
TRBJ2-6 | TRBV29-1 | CSVYRASSGANVLTF
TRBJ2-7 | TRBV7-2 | CASSLAPSESYEQYF
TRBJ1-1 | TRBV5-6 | CASSFGAGAGNTEAFF
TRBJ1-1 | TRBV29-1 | CSVVGGAGNTEAFF
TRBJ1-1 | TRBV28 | CASSYPGQGDTEAFF
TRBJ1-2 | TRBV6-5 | CASSYRELPQLRTF
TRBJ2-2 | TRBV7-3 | CASSSGQSNTGELFF
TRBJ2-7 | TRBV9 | CASSVGRQTQQYF
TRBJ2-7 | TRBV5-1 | CASSSQPSTSGYSYEQYF
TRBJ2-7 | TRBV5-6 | CASSLVWTSGYEQYF
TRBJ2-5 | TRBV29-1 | CSGADRLQETQYF
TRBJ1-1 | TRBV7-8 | CASSFQENTEAFF
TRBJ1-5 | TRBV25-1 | CASSDCGRHSNQPQHF
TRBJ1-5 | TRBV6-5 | CASSGGTPGHQPQHF
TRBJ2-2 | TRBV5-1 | CASRFYPNTGELFF
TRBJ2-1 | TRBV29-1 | CSVEDIGPRVDEQFF
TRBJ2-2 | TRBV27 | CASSWRPGQVDTGELFF
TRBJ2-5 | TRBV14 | CASSRGAYETQYF
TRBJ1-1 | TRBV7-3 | CASSPTGMRNTEAFF
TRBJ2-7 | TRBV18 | CASSPPGLGDYEQYF
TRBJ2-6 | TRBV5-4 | CASSLATSSGANVLTF
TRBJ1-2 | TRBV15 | CATSRDAGGDGYTF
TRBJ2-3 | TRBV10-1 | CASISPTSRDTDTQYF
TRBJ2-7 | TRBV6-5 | CASTYSGRGTYEQYF
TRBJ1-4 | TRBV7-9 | CASSLGAGKNEKLFF
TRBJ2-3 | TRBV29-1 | CSADRYTDTQYF
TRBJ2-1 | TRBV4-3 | CASSPDAGGSSYNEQFF
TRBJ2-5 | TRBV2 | CATQNQETQYF
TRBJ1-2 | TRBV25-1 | CASSDGQGIVYGYTF
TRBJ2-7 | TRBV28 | CASSSGTSGSYEQYF
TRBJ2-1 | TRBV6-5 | CASSGIGGQVNEQFF
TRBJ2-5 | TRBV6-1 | CASSGTGVETQYF
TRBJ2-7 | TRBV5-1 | CASSSYGGPYEQYF
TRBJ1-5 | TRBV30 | CAWTRDRSQPQHF
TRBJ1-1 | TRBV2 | CASSGPAGTPYAAFF
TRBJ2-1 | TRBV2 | CASRPSSGHYNEQFF
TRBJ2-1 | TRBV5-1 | CASSAQGAYNEQFF
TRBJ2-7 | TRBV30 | CAWSLAATGEQYF
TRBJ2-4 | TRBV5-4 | CASSLSGSRDIQYF
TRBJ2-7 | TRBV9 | CASSPRGSYEQYF
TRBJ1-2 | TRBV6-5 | CASSIGFSGNYGYTF
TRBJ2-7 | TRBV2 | CASAGDSYEQYF
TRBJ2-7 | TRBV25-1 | CASSELLVGAEQYF
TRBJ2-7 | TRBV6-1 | CASCLSPGAYEQYF
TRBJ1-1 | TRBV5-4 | CASSLFGSKTMRNTEAFF
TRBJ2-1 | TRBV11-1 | CASSSPGQAYNEQFF
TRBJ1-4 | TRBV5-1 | CASSSQGWGEKLFF
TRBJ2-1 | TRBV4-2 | CASSPSGALYNEQFF
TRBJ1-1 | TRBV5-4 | CASSQDRGLTEAFF
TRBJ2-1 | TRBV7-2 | CASSLVRGPYNEQFF
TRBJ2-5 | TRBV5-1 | CASSSLAGLAVQETQYF
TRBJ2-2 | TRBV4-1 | CASSQVPSAVFTGELFF